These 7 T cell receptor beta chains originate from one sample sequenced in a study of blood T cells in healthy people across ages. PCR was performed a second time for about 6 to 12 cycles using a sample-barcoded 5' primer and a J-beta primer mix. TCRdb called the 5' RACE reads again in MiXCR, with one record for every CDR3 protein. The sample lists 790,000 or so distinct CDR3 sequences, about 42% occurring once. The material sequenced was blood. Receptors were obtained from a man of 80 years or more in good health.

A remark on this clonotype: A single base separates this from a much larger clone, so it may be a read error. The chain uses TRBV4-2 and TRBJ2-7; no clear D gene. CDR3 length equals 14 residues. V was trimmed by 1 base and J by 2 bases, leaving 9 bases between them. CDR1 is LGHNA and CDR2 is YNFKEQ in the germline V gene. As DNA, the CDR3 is TGTGCCAGCAGCCAAGGCGTGAAAGCCTACGAGCAGTACTTC. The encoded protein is CASSQGVKAYEQYF.

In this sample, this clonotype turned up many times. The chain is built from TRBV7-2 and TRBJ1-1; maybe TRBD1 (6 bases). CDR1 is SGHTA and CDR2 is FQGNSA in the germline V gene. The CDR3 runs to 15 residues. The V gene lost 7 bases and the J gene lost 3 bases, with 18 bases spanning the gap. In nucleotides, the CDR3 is TGTGCCAGCACCTCCACGGGGGCGAGGGACACTGAAGCTTTCTTT. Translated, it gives CASTSTGARDTEAFF.

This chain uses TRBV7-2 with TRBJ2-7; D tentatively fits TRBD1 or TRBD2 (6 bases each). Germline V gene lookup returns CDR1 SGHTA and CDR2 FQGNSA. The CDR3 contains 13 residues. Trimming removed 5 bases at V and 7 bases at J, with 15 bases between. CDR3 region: CASSRGRNNEQYF. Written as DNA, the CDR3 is TGTGCCAGCAGCCGGGGGCGGAACAATGAGCAGTACTTC.

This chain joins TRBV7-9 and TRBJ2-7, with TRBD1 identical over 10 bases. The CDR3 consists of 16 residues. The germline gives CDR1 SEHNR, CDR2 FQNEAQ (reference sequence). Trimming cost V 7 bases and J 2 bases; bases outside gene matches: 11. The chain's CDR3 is CASILSGTGAPYEQYF. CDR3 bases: TGTGCCAGCATCCTGAGCGGGACAGGGGCCCCCTACGAGCAGTACTTC.

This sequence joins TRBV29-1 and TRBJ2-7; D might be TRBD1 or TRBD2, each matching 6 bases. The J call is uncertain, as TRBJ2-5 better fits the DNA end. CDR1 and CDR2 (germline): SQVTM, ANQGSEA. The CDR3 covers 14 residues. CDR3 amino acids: CSALGTGAGETQYF. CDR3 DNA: TGCAGCGCCTTGGGGACGGGGGCCGGGGAGACCCAGTACTTC.

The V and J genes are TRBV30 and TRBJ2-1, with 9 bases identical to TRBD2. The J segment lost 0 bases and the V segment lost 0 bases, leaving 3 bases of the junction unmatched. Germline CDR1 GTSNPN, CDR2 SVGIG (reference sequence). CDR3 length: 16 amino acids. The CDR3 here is CAWSVAGGVSYNEQFF. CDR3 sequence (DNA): TGTGCCTGGAGTGTGGCGGGAGGGGTCTCCTACAATGAGCAGTTCTTC.

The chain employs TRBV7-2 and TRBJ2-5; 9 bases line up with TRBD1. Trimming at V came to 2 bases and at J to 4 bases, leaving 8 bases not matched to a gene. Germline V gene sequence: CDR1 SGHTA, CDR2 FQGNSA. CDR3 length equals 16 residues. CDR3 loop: CASSLLSGQGGETQYF. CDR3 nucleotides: TGTGCCAGCAGCTTACTCTCGGGACAGGGAGGAGAGACCCAGTACTTC.